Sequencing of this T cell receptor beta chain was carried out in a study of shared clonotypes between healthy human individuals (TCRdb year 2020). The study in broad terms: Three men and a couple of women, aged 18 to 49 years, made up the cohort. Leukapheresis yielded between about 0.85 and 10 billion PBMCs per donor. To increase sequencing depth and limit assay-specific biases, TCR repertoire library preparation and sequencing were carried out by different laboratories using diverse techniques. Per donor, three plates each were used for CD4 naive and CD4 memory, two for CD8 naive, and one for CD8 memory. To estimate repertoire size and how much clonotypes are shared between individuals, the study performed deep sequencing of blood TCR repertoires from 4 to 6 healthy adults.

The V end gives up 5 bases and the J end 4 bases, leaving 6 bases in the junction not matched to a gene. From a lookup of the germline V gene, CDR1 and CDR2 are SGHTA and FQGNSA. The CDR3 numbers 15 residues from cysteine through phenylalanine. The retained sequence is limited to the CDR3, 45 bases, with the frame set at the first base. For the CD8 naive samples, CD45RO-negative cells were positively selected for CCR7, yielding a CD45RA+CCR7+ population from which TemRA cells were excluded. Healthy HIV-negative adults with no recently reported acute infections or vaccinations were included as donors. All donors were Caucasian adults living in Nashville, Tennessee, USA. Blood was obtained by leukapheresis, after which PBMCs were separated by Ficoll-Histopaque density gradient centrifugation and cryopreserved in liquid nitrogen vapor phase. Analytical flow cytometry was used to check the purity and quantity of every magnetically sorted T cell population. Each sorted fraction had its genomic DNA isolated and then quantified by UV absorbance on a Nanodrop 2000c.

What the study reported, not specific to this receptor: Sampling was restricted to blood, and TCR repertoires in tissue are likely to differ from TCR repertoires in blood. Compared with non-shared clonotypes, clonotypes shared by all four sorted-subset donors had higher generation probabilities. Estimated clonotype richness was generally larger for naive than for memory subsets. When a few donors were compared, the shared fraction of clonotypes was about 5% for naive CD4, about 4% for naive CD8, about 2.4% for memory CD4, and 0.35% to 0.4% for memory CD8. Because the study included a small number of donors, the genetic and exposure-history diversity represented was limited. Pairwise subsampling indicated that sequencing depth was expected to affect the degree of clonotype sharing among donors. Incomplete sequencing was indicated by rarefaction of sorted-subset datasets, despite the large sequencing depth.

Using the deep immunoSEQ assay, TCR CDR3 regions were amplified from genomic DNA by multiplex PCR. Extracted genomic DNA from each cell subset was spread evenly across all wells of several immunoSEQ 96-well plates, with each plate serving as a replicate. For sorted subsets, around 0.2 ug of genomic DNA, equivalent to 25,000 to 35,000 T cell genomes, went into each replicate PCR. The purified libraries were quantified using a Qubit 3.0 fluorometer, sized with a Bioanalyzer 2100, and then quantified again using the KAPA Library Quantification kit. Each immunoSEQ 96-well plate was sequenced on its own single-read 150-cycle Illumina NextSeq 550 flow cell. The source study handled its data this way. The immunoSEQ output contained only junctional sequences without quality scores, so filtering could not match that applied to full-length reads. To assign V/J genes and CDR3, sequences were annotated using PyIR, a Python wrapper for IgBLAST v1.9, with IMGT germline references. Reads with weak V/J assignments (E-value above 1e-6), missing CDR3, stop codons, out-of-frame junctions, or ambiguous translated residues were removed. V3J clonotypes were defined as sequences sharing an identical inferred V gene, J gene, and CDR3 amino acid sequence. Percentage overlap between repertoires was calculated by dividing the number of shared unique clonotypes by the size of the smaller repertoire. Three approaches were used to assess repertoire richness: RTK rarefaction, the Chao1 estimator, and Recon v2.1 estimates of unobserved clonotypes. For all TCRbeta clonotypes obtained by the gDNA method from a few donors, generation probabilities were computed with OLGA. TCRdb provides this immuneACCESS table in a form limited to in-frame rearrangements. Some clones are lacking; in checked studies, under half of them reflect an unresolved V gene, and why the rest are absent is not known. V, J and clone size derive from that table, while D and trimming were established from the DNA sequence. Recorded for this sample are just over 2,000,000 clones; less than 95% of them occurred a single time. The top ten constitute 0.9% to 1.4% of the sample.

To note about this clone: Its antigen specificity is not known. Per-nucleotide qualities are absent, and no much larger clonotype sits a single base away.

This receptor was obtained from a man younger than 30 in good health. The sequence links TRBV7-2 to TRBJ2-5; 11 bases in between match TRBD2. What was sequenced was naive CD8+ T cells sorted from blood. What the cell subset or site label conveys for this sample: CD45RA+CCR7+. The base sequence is TGTGCCAGCAGCGAACTAGCGGGAGTCAGAGAGACCCAGTACTTC. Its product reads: CASSELAGVRETQYF.